The 22 T cell receptor beta chains given below trace back to one sample, sequenced in a study of cytomegalovirus exposure and HLA in healthy donors. PCR used 60 Vbeta primers and 13 Jbeta primers. Profiling relied on immunoSEQ multiplex PCR, and the TCRdb table lists in-frame clones only, not all of them. This table has approximately 87,000 clones, 65% to 90% appearing once. Material for sequencing was PBMCs. The receptors originated from a woman in her seventies in good health and CMV-seropositive.

The chain joins TRBV18 to TRBJ2-5, with D tentatively TRBD2 (5 bases). Per germline, CDR1 KGHSH and CDR2 LQKENI. This CDR3 region has 13 residues. Trimming removed 3 bases at V and 5 bases at J, with 10 bases between. The CDR3 nucleotides read TGTGCCAGCTCACCTGGCCGGAGGGAGACCCAGTACTTC. Translated: CASSPGRRETQYF.

The V and J genes are TRBV5-1 and TRBJ2-5, with TRBD1 identical over 7 bases. Matching the DNA end better, TRBJ2-7 makes the J call doubtful. The germline CDR1 and CDR2 sequences are SGHRS and YFSETQ. This CDR3 has 15 amino acids. CDR3 coding DNA: TGCGCCAGCAGCTTGGCCATAAAGGGGGCGTACGAGCAGTACTTC. Translation gives CASSLAIKGAYEQYF.

The chain joins TRBV6-1 to TRBJ2-7; tentative D call: TRBD1 (5 bases). Germline CDR1 reads MNHNS; CDR2 reads SASEGT. Trimming took 6 bases from V and 3 from J, leaving 12 bases between them. This CDR3 comprises 13 residues. The CDR3 sequence is CASSIDSLYEQYF. The CDR3 bases are TGTGCCAGCAGCATTGACAGTCTCTACGAGCAGTACTTC.

This sequence joins TRBV4-1 and TRBJ1-4; D unclear. Between the trimmed V and J ends, which lost 2 bases and 8 bases, there was a span of 15 bases. This CDR3 comprises 15 residues. CDR1 and CDR2 from the germline V gene are MGHRA and YSYEKL. The CDR3 loop reads CASSQPNRFEEKLFF. DNA of the CDR3: TGCGCCAGCAGCCAACCCAATAGATTCGAAGAAAAACTGTTTTTT.

The rearrangement links TRBV2 to TRBJ2-1; the match to TRBD2 covers 12 bases. The CDR3 consists of 18 residues. The germline CDR1 and CDR2 sequences are SNHLY and FYNNEI. V shed 6 bases, J shed 7 bases, and the junction held 16 bases outside the gene matches. CDR3: CASSPDIRLAGVGNEQFF. Here the CDR3 DNA reads TGTGCCAGCAGCCCGGATATTAGACTAGCGGGAGTGGGGAATGAGCAGTTCTTC.

The genes are TRBV28 and TRBJ1-1, with TRBD1 matching over 8 bases. The length of the CDR3 is 14 residues. The V gene end was trimmed by 5 bases and the J gene end by 11 bases; junction bases not matched to a gene: 13. Germline CDR1 and CDR2: MDHEN and SYDVKM. In DNA form, the CDR3 reads TGTGCCAGCAGTCCCCATCAGGGGGCTGCCCGGGCTTTCTTT. Translation: CASSPHQGAARAFF.

This clone was recorded only once. The chain recombines TRBV10-2 with TRBJ2-5; TRBD2 aligns across 10 bases. The end of the DNA fits TRBJ2-7 better, so the J call may be wrong. The CDR3 contains 15 residues. Germline V gene sequence: CDR1 WSHSY, CDR2 SAAADI. CDR3 nucleotides: TGCGCCAGCAGTGAGTCCGCAGCGGGAGGGTACGAGCAGTACTTC. This translates into CASSESAAGGYEQYF.

The chain couples TRBV14 to TRBJ2-1; TRBD2 aligns across 12 bases. CDR1 is SGHDN, CDR2 FVKESK, per germline. J gave up 9 bases and V 4 bases, and 13 bases lay outside the gene matches. The CDR3 length is 17 residues. The CDR3 DNA is TGTGCCAGCAGCCCCCCGTTAACTAGCGGGAGGAGAACTGAGCAGTTCTTC. Its translation: CASSPPLTSGRRTEQFF.

J is TRBJ1-5 and V is TRBV6-1; unclear D gene. The V gene's germline CDR1 is MNHNS and CDR2 SASEGT. This CDR3 has 14 residues. V dropped 6 bases and J dropped 2 bases, with 11 bases sitting between them. In DNA, the CDR3 is TGTGCCAGCAGGCTTTCGGGTGGCAATCAGCCCCAGCATTTT. Residues: CASRLSGGNQPQHF.

The chain uses TRBV7-8 and TRBJ2-5, with a tentative D call TRBD2 (7 bases). The DNA matches TRBJ2-7 better at its end, which makes the J call doubtful. This CDR3 region has 14 residues. The germline V gene has CDR1 SGHVS and CDR2 FQNEAQ. The CDR3: CASAGGGSKYEQYF. In DNA, the CDR3 is TGTGCCAGCGCCGGGGGCGGGAGTAAGTACGAGCAGTACTTC.

This CDR3 is CASSLISGRGETQYF. Here the CDR3 DNA reads TGTGCCAGCAGCTTGATCAGCGGGAGGGGTGAGACCCAGTACTTC. The chain is built from TRBV5-6 and TRBJ2-5; TRBD2 matches 10 bases. Germline CDR1 is SGHDT and CDR2 is YYEEEE. This CDR3 is 15 amino acids long. Germline trimming cut 1 base from V and 5 bases from J; bases unmatched to any gene: 5. The full variable domain, completed using reference TRBV5-6 and TRBJ2-5, is DAGVTQSPTHLIKTRGQQVTLRCSPKSGHDTVSWYQQALGQGPQFIFQYYEEEERQRGNFPDRFSGHQFPNYSSELNVNALLLGDSALYLCASSLISGRGETQYFGPGTRLLVL.

The gene calls are TRBV6-5 and TRBJ1-6; the D gene is possibly TRBD1 (5 bases). This CDR3 is built from 14 residues. V was pared by 7 bases and J by 7 bases, with 14 bases between. CDR1 is MNHEY and CDR2 is SVGAGI in the germline V gene. CDR3 protein: CASTRDSLNSPLHF. The CDR3 nucleotides read TGTGCCAGCACCAGAGACAGCCTCAATTCACCCCTCCACTTT.

The chain couples TRBV19 to TRBJ2-1; 8 bases fit TRBD2. Germline CDR1 reads LNHDA; CDR2 reads SQIVND (reference sequence). This CDR3 has 18 amino acids. V was pared by 6 bases and J by 2 bases, with 15 bases of the junction left unmatched. The CDR3 DNA reads as TGTGCCAGTAGCCCTTTAGGGCTGGCGGGAGGACCCTACAATGAGCAGTTCTTC. Its translation is CASSPLGLAGGPYNEQFF.

The CDR3 region has the DNA TGTGCCAGCACCCATCCGGGACAGGGGCACGACACTGAAGCTTTCTTT. It codes for CASTHPGQGHDTEAFF. This chain links TRBV5-4 with TRBJ1-1, with 10 nucleotides matching TRBD1. J lost 3 bases, V lost 6 bases, and 11 bases had no gene match. This CDR3 comprises 16 residues. Per germline, CDR1 SGHNT and CDR2 YYREEE (reference sequence). The full variable domain, with the rest looked up from reference TRBV5-4 and TRBJ1-1, is ETGVTQSPTHLIKTRGQQVTLRCSSQSGHNTVSWYQQALGQGPQFIFQYYREEENGRGNFPPRFSGLQFPNYSSELNVNALELDDSALYLCASTHPGQGHDTEAFFGQGTRLTVV.

In this sample, this clone turned up once. The chain links TRBV15 to TRBJ2-1, with TRBD2 as a possible D gene (7 bases). The V gene's germline CDR1 is LNHNV and CDR2 YYDKDF (reference sequence). Trimming pared 0 bases from V and 6 bases from J, leaving 21 bases between. This CDR3 has 18 residues. Written as DNA, the CDR3 is TGTGCCACCAGCAGAGAAGGGCGGCGGGGGCGGAGGGGCAATGAGCAGTTCTTC. This encodes CATSREGRRGRRGNEQFF.

In regard to this clone: The conserved final phenylalanine or tryptophan is absent from the CDR3, which likely points to a read error. The chain is built from TRBV23-1 and TRBJ1-1; 8 bases fit TRBD1. TRBV23-1 is an ORF; its function is uncertain. Trimming at V came to 2 bases and at J to 0 bases, leaving 8 bases not matched to a gene. There are 17 residues in the CDR3. For the CDR3, the DNA is TGCGCCAGCAGTCAAACCCCGGACAGGGATGTGAACACTGAAGCTTTCCTT. Translation gives CASSQTPDRDVNTEAFL.

The rearrangement uses TRBV7-9 and TRBJ2-1, with D possibly matching TRBD1 (7 bases). This CDR3 is built from 15 residues. Trimming shortened V by 1 base and J by 4 bases, and 11 bases separated the two germline ends. The germline CDR1 and CDR2 sequences are SEHNR and FQNEAQ (reference sequence). The CDR3: CASSLGRGEYNEQFF. CDR3 coding DNA: TGTGCCAGCAGCTTAGGCAGGGGGGAATACAATGAGCAGTTCTTC.

The V gene is TRBV30, the J gene TRBJ1-4, with D unresolved. Per the germline V gene, CDR1 is GTSNPN and CDR2 is SVGIG (reference sequence). Trimming stripped 5 bases from V and 4 bases from J, with 5 bases between. The length of the CDR3 is 11 residues. The CDR3 sequence: CAWAFNEKLFF. The CDR3 DNA is TGTGCCTGGGCGTTTAATGAAAAACTGTTTTTT.

The V call is TRBV11-2, the J call TRBJ2-1, with 11 bases identical to TRBD2. CDR3 length equals 19 residues. Trimming cost V 4 bases and J 1 base; bases outside gene matches: 12. CDR1 and CDR2 from the germline V gene are SGHAT and FQNNGV. This chain's CDR3 is CASSYPLSGRARSYNEQFF. The DNA of the CDR3 is TGTGCCAGCAGCTACCCTCTTAGCGGGAGGGCCCGGTCCTACAATGAGCAGTTCTTC.

This rearrangement joins TRBV7-2 to TRBJ1-4; maybe TRBD1 (6 bases). The germline V and J ends were trimmed by 4 bases and 5 bases, with 11 bases remaining between them. The germline CDR1 and CDR2 sequences are SGHTA and FQGNSA. CDR3 length equals 14 residues. DNA for the CDR3: TGTGCCAGCAGCTCGACAGGACCCAATGAAAAACTGTTTTTT. This sequence encodes CASSSTGPNEKLFF. The full variable domain, in which reference TRBV7-2 and TRBJ1-4 provide the parts outside the CDR3, is GAGVSQSPSNKVTEKGKDVELRCDPISGHTALYWYRQSLGQGLEFLIYFQGNSAPDKSGLPSDRFSAERTGGSVSTLTIQRTQQEDSAVYLCASSSTGPNEKLFFGSGTQLSVL.

J is TRBJ1-2 and V is TRBV29-1; 8 bases are a match to TRBD1. Germline CDR1 reads SQVTM; CDR2 reads ANQGSEA. With V trimmed by 2 bases and J by 5 bases, 4 bases remained unmatched. This CDR3 has 13 amino acids. The CDR3 loop reads CSVENNRGYGYTF. CDR3 DNA sequence: TGCAGCGTTGAAAACAACAGGGGGTATGGCTACACCTTC.

The chain links TRBV15 to TRBJ2-7; the match to TRBD1 covers 7 bases. There are 13 residues in the CDR3. The V gene end was trimmed by 1 base and the J gene end by 5 bases; junction bases not matched to a gene: 2. Germline CDR1 reads LNHNV; CDR2 reads YYDKDF (reference sequence). CDR3 sequence: CATSRADRDEQYF. CDR3 in DNA: TGTGCCACCAGCAGAGCCGACAGGGACGAGCAGTACTTC.